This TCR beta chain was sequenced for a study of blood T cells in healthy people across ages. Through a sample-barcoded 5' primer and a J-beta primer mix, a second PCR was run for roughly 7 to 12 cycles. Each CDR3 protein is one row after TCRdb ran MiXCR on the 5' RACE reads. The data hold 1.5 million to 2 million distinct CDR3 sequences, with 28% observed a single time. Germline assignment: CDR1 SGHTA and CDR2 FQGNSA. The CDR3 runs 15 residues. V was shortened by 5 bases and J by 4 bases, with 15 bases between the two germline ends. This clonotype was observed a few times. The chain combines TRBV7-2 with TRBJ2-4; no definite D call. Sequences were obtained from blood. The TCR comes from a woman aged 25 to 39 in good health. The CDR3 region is CASSTRTDGKNIQYF. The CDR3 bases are TGTGCCAGCAGCACCCGGACGGACGGAAAAAACATTCAGTACTTC. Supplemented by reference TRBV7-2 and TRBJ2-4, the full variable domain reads GAGVSQSPSNKVTEKGKDVELRCDPISGHTALYWYRQSLGQGLEFLIYFQGNSAPDKSGLPSDRFSAERTGGSVSTLTIQRTQQEDSAVYLCASSTRTDGKNIQYFGAGTRLSVL.